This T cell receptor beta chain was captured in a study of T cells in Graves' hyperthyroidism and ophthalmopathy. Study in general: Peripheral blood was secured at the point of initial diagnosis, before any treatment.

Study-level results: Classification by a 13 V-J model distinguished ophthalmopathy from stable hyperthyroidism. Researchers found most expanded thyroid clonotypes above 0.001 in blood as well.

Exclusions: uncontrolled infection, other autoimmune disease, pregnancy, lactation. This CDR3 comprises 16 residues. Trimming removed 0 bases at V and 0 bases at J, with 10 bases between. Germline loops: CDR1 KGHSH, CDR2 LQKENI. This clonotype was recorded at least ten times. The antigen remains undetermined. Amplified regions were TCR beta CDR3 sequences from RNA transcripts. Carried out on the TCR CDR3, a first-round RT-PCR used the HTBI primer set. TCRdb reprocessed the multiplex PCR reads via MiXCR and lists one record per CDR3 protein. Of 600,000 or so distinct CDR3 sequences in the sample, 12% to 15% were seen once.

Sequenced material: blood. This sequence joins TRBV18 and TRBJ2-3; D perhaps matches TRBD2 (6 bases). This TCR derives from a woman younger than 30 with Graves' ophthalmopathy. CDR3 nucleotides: TGTGCCAGCTCACCACCGCGGGGTACTAGCACAGATACGCAGTATTTT. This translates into CASSPPRGTSTDTQYF.